Reported below is one T cell receptor beta chain. Its antigen remains unidentified. Alongside a J-beta primer mix, a sample-barcoded 5' primer served in a second PCR lasting about 7 to 11 cycles. TCRdb reprocessed the 5' RACE reads with MiXCR, giving one entry per CDR3 protein. The profile shows hundreds of thousands of distinct CDR3 sequences, roughly 56% of them singletons. CDR3 length: 16 residues. From germline, CDR1 is SGHTA and CDR2 FQGNSA. The V end was cut by 4 bases, the J end by 3 bases, with 19 bases between. Extracted total RNA amounted to at least 5.5 micrograms for each sample. This specimen belongs to a study of blood T cells in healthy people across ages. Notes on the study in general: Diversity was higher, and naive CD4+ cells more numerous, in long-lived donors than in aged donors. Diversity of TCR beta correlated strongly with naive T cell percentage.

This receptor was taken from a man aged 35 to 55 in good health. The specimen sequenced was blood. V gene TRBV7-2 combines with J gene TRBJ2-7; the D gene is possibly TRBD2 (6 bases). CDR3 protein: CASSWRTGEGGYEQYF. CDR3 bases: TGTGCCAGCAGCTGGAGAACGGGAGAAGGAGGCTACGAGCAGTACTTC.